Shown below are 20 T cell receptor beta chains from a single sample sequenced in a study of blood T cell repertoires in COVID-19. Sequencing used immunoSEQ multiplex PCR; TCRdb keeps in-frame clones, though not all of them. The table records approximately 200,000 clones, 70% to 85% of them present only once. Sequencing was performed on peripheral blood. The source of these receptors is a woman of 80 years or more with COVID-19, enrolled during active disease.

This clone has a handful of counts. The CDR3 DNA is TGCGCCAGCAGCCCCGGGGGGGGACAAGAGACCCAGTACTTC. As protein: CASSPGGGQETQYF. The V gene is TRBV5-1, the J gene TRBJ2-5, with TRBD2 identical over 8 bases. Germline CDR1 and CDR2: SGHRS and YFSETQ. The V segment lost 4 bases and the J segment 2 bases; nucleotides outside the gene matches: 4. The CDR3 has 14 amino acids. The complete variable domain, with remaining parts taken from reference TRBV5-1 and TRBJ2-5, reads KAGVTQTPRYLIKTRGQQVTLSCSPISGHRSVSWYQQTPGQGLQFLFEYFSETQRNKGNFPGRFSGRQFSNSRSEMNVSTLELGDSALYLCASSPGGGQETQYFGPGTRLLVL.

This chain links TRBV18 with TRBJ2-1; a weak D match, TRBD1 (6 bases). The germline V gene has CDR1 KGHSH and CDR2 LQKENI. V lost 1 base, J lost 3 bases, and 10 bases lay in between. The CDR3 spans 15 residues. The CDR3 loop reads CASSPRAGVYNEQFF. CDR3 coding DNA: TGTGCCAGCTCACCACGGGCAGGGGTCTACAATGAGCAGTTCTTC.

The chain recombines TRBV2 with TRBJ2-1; 7 positions match TRBD1. The CDR3 totals 14 residues. Germline CDR1 reads SNHLY; CDR2 reads FYNNEI. The V segment lost 7 bases and the J segment 4 bases; nucleotides outside the gene matches: 7. Here the CDR3 DNA reads TGTGCCAGCACCGACAGGGTGGTTTACAATGAGCAGTTCTTC. Its translation is CASTDRVVYNEQFF. Full variable domain (missing parts from reference TRBV2 and TRBJ2-1): EPEVTQTPSHQVTQMGQEVILRCVPISNHLYFYWYRQILGQKVEFLVSFYNNEISEKSEIFDDQFSVERPDGSNFTLKIRSTKLEDSAMYFCASTDRVVYNEQFFGPGTRLTVL.

This rearrangement joins TRBV7-9 to TRBJ2-1; 9 bases map to TRBD2. The V gene end was trimmed by 5 bases and the J gene end by 7 bases; junction bases not matched to a gene: 12. The CDR3 loop spans 16 amino acids. The germline V gene has CDR1 SEHNR and CDR2 FQNEAQ (reference sequence). The DNA for the CDR3 is TGTGCCAGCAGCGTCCCGAGTAGCGGGAGTATAAATGAGCAGTTCTTC. It is translated as CASSVPSSGSINEQFF.

V is TRBV6-6 and J is TRBJ2-7; possible D gene TRBD1, 6 bases. Looked up from germline, CDR1 is MNHNY and CDR2 is SVGAGI (reference sequence). The CDR3 sequence is 14 residues long. Deletions cut 6 bases from V and 3 bases from J, with 15 bases between. CDR3 region: CASSLDSLVYEQYF. DNA of the CDR3: TGTGCCAGCAGCCTGGACAGCCTCGTCTACGAGCAGTACTTC.

This clone has only a few counts. V is TRBV6-1 and J is TRBJ2-7; D remains unclear. V shed 3 bases and J shed 3 bases, with 15 bases lying between them. In germline, CDR1 is MNHNS, CDR2 SASEGT. This CDR3 has 15 amino acids. CDR3 amino acids: CASSDDGDPVYEQYF. The DNA for the CDR3 is TGTGCCAGCAGTGACGACGGAGACCCGGTCTACGAGCAGTACTTC.

V is TRBV7-9 and J is TRBJ1-1; D possibly corresponds to TRBD1 (6 bases). Germline CDR1 SEHNR, CDR2 FQNEAQ (reference sequence). Trimming pared 5 bases from V and 5 bases from J, leaving 18 bases between. The CDR3 covers 15 residues. This chain's CDR3 is CASSLTTGIRTEAFF. CDR3 in DNA: TGTGCCAGCAGCCTAACAACAGGGATCAGGACTGAAGCTTTCTTT.

This clone has only a few counts. J is TRBJ2-3 and V is TRBV12-3 or TRBV12-4; unclear D gene. The V end lost 5 bases, the J end lost 8 bases, and 11 bases lay between the germline ends. The CDR3 has 12 amino acids. The chain's CDR3 is CASSPTPVTQYF. The CDR3, as DNA: TGTGCCAGCAGTCCTACCCCCGTTACGCAGTATTTT.

The chain combines TRBV6-2 or TRBV6-3 with TRBJ2-3; 10 bases align to TRBD2. The germline gives CDR1 MNHEY, CDR2 SVGEGT. With V trimmed by 2 bases and J by 2 bases, 7 bases remained unmatched. This CDR3 is 17 amino acids long. CDR3 sequence: CASSYLSAGGFTDTQYF. The CDR3 nucleotides are TGTGCCAGCAGTTACCTCTCAGCGGGAGGGTTCACAGATACGCAGTATTTT.

This chain connects TRBV2 to TRBJ1-2, with a weak D call TRBD1 (5 bases). Trimming took off 5 bases at V and 3 bases at J, with 10 bases between the two ends. This CDR3 spans 13 amino acids. Germline loops: CDR1 SNHLY, CDR2 FYNNEI. In DNA, the CDR3 is TGTGCCAGCAGTCGGGGGACGGACTATGGCTACACCTTC. The encoded protein is CASSRGTDYGYTF.

CDR3 in DNA: TGTGCCAGCAGCCAAGGACAGGGAGTTGGGAGCTACACCTTC. Residues: CASSQGQGVGSYTF. This chain uses TRBV6-4 with TRBJ1-2; 8 bases align to TRBD1. The V and J ends lost 6 bases and 9 bases, in that order; junction bases with no gene match: 12. Germline assignment: CDR1 MRHNA and CDR2 SNTAGT. This CDR3 has 14 residues.

The genes are TRBV7-9 and TRBJ1-2; a weak D match, TRBD1 (5 bases). The CDR3 sequence is 13 residues long. V lost 6 bases, J lost 0 bases, and 8 bases lay in between. Germline V gene sequence: CDR1 SEHNR, CDR2 FQNEAQ (reference sequence). The CDR3 loop is CASSQGSNYGYTF. CDR3 coding DNA: TGTGCCAGCAGTCAGGGATCTAACTATGGCTACACCTTC.

CDR3 nucleotides: TGTGCCAGCCCCGGGACACCGTCCTTTAGTGAGCAGTTCTTC. Translating it yields CASPGTPSFSEQFF. The V call is TRBV6-5, the J call TRBJ2-1, with a weak D call TRBD1 (6 bases). Trimming took 8 bases from V and 9 from J, leaving 20 bases between them. The CDR3 contains 14 residues. Germline V lookup: CDR1 MNHEY, CDR2 SVGAGI.

The chain has TRBV15 and TRBJ1-1, with D perhaps matching TRBD1 (6 bases). V gave up 0 bases and J gave up 5 bases, with 19 bases separating them. Germline assignment: CDR1 LNHNV and CDR2 YYDKDF (reference sequence). This CDR3 contains 17 residues. In DNA, the CDR3 is TGTGCCACCAGCAGAGACCGTTCTCAGACAGGCGGGACTGAAGCTTTCTTT. It codes for CATSRDRSQTGGTEAFF.

The chain recombines TRBV5-1 with TRBJ1-2; 7 nucleotides line up with TRBD1. Germline CDR1 SGHRS, CDR2 YFSETQ. The CDR3 covers 16 residues. Trimming took 3 bases from V and 0 from J; bases not matched to a gene: 8. The CDR3 nucleotides are TGCGCCAGCAGCTCCCAGACAGGGAGAACTAACTATGGCTACACCTTC. Its translation: CASSSQTGRTNYGYTF. Using reference TRBV5-1 and TRBJ1-2 for the parts outside the CDR3, the full variable domain is KAGVTQTPRYLIKTRGQQVTLSCSPISGHRSVSWYQQTPGQGLQFLFEYFSETQRNKGNFPGRFSGRQFSNSRSEMNVSTLELGDSALYLCASSSQTGRTNYGYTFGSGTRLTVV.

This chain links TRBV6-6 with TRBJ1-1; 8 bases match TRBD1. CDR1 is MNHNY and CDR2 is SVGAGI in the germline V gene (reference sequence). CDR3 length: 14 residues. The J segment lost 1 base and the V segment lost 6 bases, leaving 4 bases of the junction unmatched. CDR3 region: CASRPGTGNTEAFF. Here the CDR3 DNA reads TGTGCCAGCAGACCCGGGACAGGGAACACTGAAGCTTTCTTT.

V usage is TRBV6-5 and J usage is TRBJ1-2; D gene unclear. V lost 6 bases and J lost 4, with 12 bases in between. The CDR3 contains 13 residues. Germline assignment: CDR1 MNHEY and CDR2 SVGAGI. CDR3 sequence reads: CASRGGAAYGYTF. The CDR3 nucleotides read TGTGCCAGCAGAGGTGGAGCGGCCTATGGCTACACCTTC.

The sample holds one count of this clone. J is TRBJ2-1 and V is TRBV3-1 (or the pseudogene TRBV3-2); maybe TRBD2 (5 bases). This CDR3 spans 15 amino acids. Germline values: CDR1 LGHDT, CDR2 YNNKEL (reference sequence). The V end was cut by 4 bases, the J end by 3 bases, with 13 bases between. CDR3 bases: TGTGCCAGCAGCCGAAGCGGAAACAACTACAATGAGCAGTTCTTC. Translation: CASSRSGNNYNEQFF.

For the CDR3, the DNA is TGTGCCAGCAGTTTAGTTTCCCTAGCGGGGACGAACACCGGGGAGCTGTTTTTT. Protein product: CASSLVSLAGTNTGELFF. The chain links TRBV28 to TRBJ2-2, with TRBD2 matching over 9 bases. There are 18 residues in the CDR3. Germline assignment: CDR1 MDHEN and CDR2 SYDVKM. Losses at the gene ends were 2 bases for V and 0 bases for J; bases not matched to a gene: 7.

The chain links TRBV7-2 to TRBJ2-3, with D possibly TRBD2 on 6 matching bases. V was pared by 3 bases and J by 2 bases, with 12 bases between. CDR1 is SGHTA and CDR2 is FQGNSA in the germline V gene. The CDR3 runs to 15 residues. The CDR3 reads CASSFSGGSTDTQYF. The CDR3 bases are TGTGCCAGCAGCTTTAGCGGCGGATCCACAGATACGCAGTATTTT.